This T cell receptor beta chain was sequenced during a study of beta chain features in type 1 diabetes. Germline V gene data show CDR1 as MNHNY and CDR2 as SVGAGI (reference sequence). The CDR3 loop spans 13 amino acids. V gave up 2 bases and J gave up 3 bases, with 5 bases separating them. Reverse transcription of all isolated RNA meant that expressed TCRB transcripts were sequenced. The table came from immunoSEQ multiplex PCR; TCRdb's copy has only in-frame clones and leaves some out. The table has almost 350,000 clones, 6.5% to 10% seen once; the top ten hold 0.44%. The V and J genes are TRBV6-6 and TRBJ1-5; D unresolved. This clonotype was sampled from a young woman in good health. The sample comprised central memory CD4+ T cells from blood. The CDR3 sequence: CASSYGNNQPQHF. Here the CDR3 DNA reads TGTGCCAGCAGTTACGGGAACAATCAGCCCCAGCATTTT.